The sequence of this T cell receptor (beta chain) was determined in a study of blood T cell repertoires in COVID-19. The trim removed 6 bases at V and 2 bases at J, leaving 8 bases unmatched. This CDR3 comprises 18 residues. Germline V CDR1 and CDR2: LNHDA, SQIVND (reference sequence). This table comes from immunoSEQ multiplex PCR, and its TCRdb copy is limited to in-frame clones, with some not included. The table lists about 310,000 clones, approximately 89% of them singletons. In terms of age and location, participants ranged from about 18 to 89 years and lived in about 25 US areas. Grouping used clinical history reported by participants in a survey and questionnaire.

This chain uses TRBV19 with TRBJ2-1; 15 bases line up with TRBD2. The sample was PBMCs or T cells enriched from blood (not recorded which). The source is a woman aged 25 to 39 who had recovered from COVID-19. CDR3 in DNA: TGTGCCAGTAGGGAGGGGACTAGCGGGAGGACAACCTACAATGAGCAGTTCTTC. This encodes CASREGTSGRTTYNEQFF.